This TCR beta chain was found in a study of PD-1 blockade in classical Hodgkin lymphoma. Study at large: The study gave patients nivolumab 3 mg/kg intravenously every 2 weeks. Regarding the study as a whole: Reasons behind the repertoire differences stay unclear, perhaps disease activity or earlier therapy. CD4+ TCR diversity, unlike CD8+, climbed significantly by C4D1. Complete responders started with a diversity level that resembled newly diagnosed patients at baseline.

Relapses following autologous stem cell transplantation were seen in all patients, with brentuximab vedotin exposure varying. Points on this clone: Its target is unknown.

The CDR3 length is 17 residues. V lost 7 bases, J lost 0 bases, and 19 bases lay in between. Germline V gene lookup returns CDR1 SGHAT and CDR2 FQNNGV. Only in-frame clones appear in the TCRdb table, and some are missing; sequencing was by immunoSEQ multiplex PCR. The table records about 20,000 clones, 65% to 85% of them present only once. The input for sequencing was peripheral blood mononuclear cells (PBMCs), taken at baseline. This chain uses TRBV11-2 with TRBJ1-3; D is possibly TRBD1 (6 bases). The source is a human donor with classical Hodgkin lymphoma. CDR3 protein: CASIQGGGPGSGNTIYF. The CDR3 nucleotides are TGTGCCAGCATCCAAGGAGGGGGGCCGGGCTCTGGAAACACCATATATTTT. Supplemented by reference TRBV11-2 and TRBJ1-3, the full variable domain reads EAGVAQSPRYKIIEKRQSVAFWCNPISGHATLYWYQQILGQGPKLLIQFQNNGVVDDSQLPKDRFSAERLKGVDSTLKIQPAKLEDSAVYLCASIQGGGPGSGNTIYFGEGSWLTVV.